This T cell receptor (beta chain) was recorded in a study of beta chain features in type 1 diabetes. Deletions cut 3 bases from V and 1 base from J, with 10 bases between. Per the germline V gene, CDR1 is LNHDA and CDR2 is SQIVND (reference sequence). The CDR3 is 14 amino acids. The investigators reverse transcribed all of the isolated RNA, so they sequenced expressed TCRB transcripts. Profiled with immunoSEQ multiplex PCR; TCRdb holds only in-frame clones, not every one. This sample carries about 140,000 clones, 8.5% to 12% of them seen once, and the ten largest clones take under 1.5%. The V gene is TRBV19, the J gene TRBJ2-7; weak D call: TRBD2 (5 bases). The TCR comes from a man younger than 35 in good health. Sequenced: naive CD4+ T cells from blood. DNA of the CDR3: TGTGCCAGTAGTATGGATCGAGGGTCCTACGAGCAGTACTTC. Protein product: CASSMDRGSYEQYF.